This entry lists 32 T cell receptor beta chains sequenced from one sample in a study of cytomegalovirus exposure and HLA in healthy donors. The PCR contained 60 Vbeta and 13 Jbeta primers. Data came from immunoSEQ multiplex PCR; TCRdb stores just in-frame clones and leaves some out. The sample lists under 130,000 clones; 74% were seen once. Sequenced sample: PBMCs. The receptors originated from a man between 50 and 59 years old in good health and CMV-seropositive.

The chain combines TRBV19 with TRBJ1-1, with D possibly TRBD1 on 5 matching bases. This CDR3 has 13 amino acids. Germline lookup yields CDR1 LNHDA and CDR2 SQIVND (reference sequence). V was pared by 0 bases and J by 4 bases, with 6 bases between. The CDR3, as DNA: TGTGCCAGTAGTATAGACAGGGCCACTGAAGCTTTCTTT. It codes for CASSIDRATEAFF.

The chain is built from TRBV14 and TRBJ1-6; D gene unclear. Germline CDR1 is SGHDN and CDR2 is FVKESK. With 4 bases removed from V and 7 bases from J, the gap between germline ends came to 14 bases. CDR3 size: 15 residues. Here the CDR3 reads CASSLTTARNSPLHF. CDR3 DNA: TGTGCCAGCAGCCTTACAACAGCCCGGAATTCACCCCTCCACTTT.

J is TRBJ2-3 and V is TRBV18, with no clear D. Trimming pared 3 bases from V and 4 bases from J, leaving 11 bases between. The germline CDR1 and CDR2 sequences are KGHSH and LQKENI. The CDR3 has 14 amino acids. CDR3 loop: CASSPSRSADTQYF. CDR3 DNA: TGTGCCAGCTCACCGTCTAGGTCCGCAGATACGCAGTATTTT. The full variable domain, its missing parts supplied by reference TRBV18 and TRBJ2-3, is NAGVMQNPRHLVRRRGQEARLRCSPMKGHSHVYWYRQLPEEGLKFMVYLQKENIIDESGMPKERFSAEFPKEGPSILRIQQVVRGDSAAYFCASSPSRSADTQYFGPGTRLTVL.

The chain uses TRBV7-6 and TRBJ2-3, with D possibly TRBD2 on 5 matching bases. CDR3 length equals 14 residues. V was trimmed by 5 bases and J by 3 bases, leaving 12 bases between them. Looked up from germline, CDR1 is SGHVS and CDR2 is FNYEAQ. The CDR3 loop is CASSGSRGTDTQYF. The CDR3 DNA sequence: TGTGCCAGCAGCGGGTCAAGAGGGACAGATACGCAGTATTTT. The entire variable domain, with the rest obtained from reference TRBV7-6 and TRBJ2-3, is as follows: GAGVSQSPRYKVTKRGQDVALRCDPISGHVSLYWYRQALGQGPEFLTYFNYEAQQDKSGLPNDRFSAERPEGSISTLTIQRTEQRDSAMYRCASSGSRGTDTQYFGPGTRLTVL.

This clone was observed a few times. A read error may account for a junction end that differs from germline. V is TRBV14 and J is TRBJ1-1; tentative D call: TRBD1 (6 bases). CDR3 length: 14 amino acids. Germline loops: CDR1 SGHDN, CDR2 FVKESK. CDR3: CASSQVRGNAEAFF. CDR3 nucleotide sequence: TGTGCCAGCAGCCAAGTTAGGGGGAACGCTGAAGCTTTCTTT.

The CDR3 coding sequence is TGTGCCAGCAGCTCTACAGGGAGCCTCCAGCCCCAGCATTTT. Protein: CASSSTGSLQPQHF. The chain uses TRBV7-2 and TRBJ1-5; D is perhaps TRBD1 (6 bases). Germline lookup yields CDR1 SGHTA and CDR2 FQGNSA. Trimming shortened V by 4 bases and J by 7 bases, and 14 bases separated the two germline ends. This CDR3 has 14 residues.

Written as DNA, the CDR3 is TGTGCCAGCGGCGGAGGACTATTCATGGACATTCAGTACTTC. Residues: CASGGGLFMDIQYF. The chain employs TRBV6-6 and TRBJ2-4, with D perhaps TRBD2 (6 bases). CDR1 is MNHNY and CDR2 is SVGAGI in the germline V gene (reference sequence). The CDR3 spans 14 residues. Trimming removed 8 bases at V and 8 bases at J, with 19 bases between.

CDR3 sequence: CASSFQQGWGYGYTF. CDR3 nucleotide sequence: TGTGCCAGCAGCTTCCAACAGGGGTGGGGCTATGGCTACACCTTC. This chain connects TRBV7-2 to TRBJ1-2; 7 bases are shared with TRBD1. After removal of 3 bases from V and 4 bases from J, the junction contained 8 bases not matched to a gene. The CDR3 spans 15 residues. Germline loops: CDR1 SGHTA, CDR2 FQGNSA.

The CDR3: CASSPGTGPYYEQYF. The CDR3, as DNA: TGTGCCAGCTCACCCGGGACAGGACCTTACTACGAGCAGTACTTC. This chain uses TRBV18 with TRBJ2-7, with TRBD1 matching 8 bases. CDR1 KGHSH and CDR2 LQKENI come from the germline V gene. The length of the CDR3 is 15 residues. V shed 3 bases, J shed 3 bases, and the junction held 7 bases outside the gene matches.

The chain uses TRBV9 and TRBJ1-1, with D hard to call. CDR1 is SGDLS and CDR2 is YYNGEE in the germline V gene. Trimming removed 1 base from V and 1 base from J, with 8 bases in between. The CDR3 contains 14 residues. This chain's CDR3 is CASSVSGGNTEAFF. The CDR3 region has the DNA TGTGCCAGCAGCGTAAGCGGAGGGAACACTGAAGCTTTCTTT. Looking up the rest from reference TRBV9 and TRBJ1-1 gives the full variable domain: DSGVTQTPKHLITATGQRVTLRCSPRSGDLSVYWYQQSLDQGLQFLIQYYNGEERAKGNILERFSAQQFPDLHSELNLSSLELGDSALYFCASSVSGGNTEAFFGQGTRLTVV.

V is TRBV19 and J is TRBJ2-2, with 10 positions matching TRBD2. The CDR3 totals 15 residues. Germline lookup yields CDR1 LNHDA and CDR2 SQIVND (reference sequence). J gave up 6 bases and V 5 bases, and 6 bases lay outside the gene matches. CDR3 loop: CASSRSGRASGELFF. CDR3 in DNA: TGTGCCAGTAGTCGGAGCGGGAGGGCCTCCGGGGAGCTGTTTTTT.

The rearrangement uses TRBV9 and TRBJ1-3; no definite D call. From germline, CDR1 is SGDLS and CDR2 YYNGEE. With 4 bases removed from V and 2 bases from J, the gap between germline ends came to 13 bases. This CDR3 spans 15 amino acids. The chain's CDR3 is CASSLGSGTGNTIYF. The CDR3 DNA follows: TGTGCCAGCAGCCTAGGGTCGGGGACTGGAAACACCATATATTTT.

Concerning this clone: The sample carries other DNA sequences with the same CDR3. The V call is TRBV19, the J call TRBJ1-1; 7 positions match TRBD1. The germline gives CDR1 LNHDA, CDR2 SQIVND (reference sequence). This CDR3 is 14 amino acids long. The V segment lost 6 bases and the J segment 2 bases; nucleotides outside the gene matches: 6. CDR3 amino acids: CASSPGGPNTEAFF. CDR3 nucleotide sequence: TGTGCCAGTAGCCCAGGGGGACCAAACACTGAAGCTTTCTTT.

The J gene is TRBJ2-5, the V gene TRBV2; TRBD1 matches at 7 bases. Germline trimming cut 8 bases from V and 4 bases from J; bases unmatched to any gene: 7. Per germline, CDR1 SNHLY and CDR2 FYNNEI. The CDR3 has 13 amino acids. The CDR3 loop reads CASQSGTVETQYF. CDR3 sequence (DNA): TGTGCCAGCCAGTCCGGGACAGTAGAGACCCAGTACTTC.

This sequence joins TRBV5-1 and TRBJ2-3; D unclear. Germline V CDR1 and CDR2: SGHRS, YFSETQ. CDR3 length: 15 residues. V lost 0 bases and J lost 2, with 10 bases in between. The CDR3, as DNA: TGCGCCAGCAGCTTGGCTATGAGAAACACAGATACGCAGTATTTT. Translating it yields CASSLAMRNTDTQYF.

This clone appeared once. This sequence joins TRBV15 and TRBJ2-5, with 8 bases lining up with TRBD1. The junction had 5 bases not matched to a gene; V was cut back by 5 bases and J by 0 bases. CDR3 length equals 15 residues. The germline CDR1 and CDR2 sequences are LNHNV and YYDKDF (reference sequence). CDR3 amino acids: CATSVGTGYQETQYF. CDR3 bases: TGTGCCACCAGCGTAGGGACAGGCTACCAAGAGACCCAGTACTTC.

The gene calls are TRBV7-2 and TRBJ2-5; 8 nucleotides align to TRBD1. This CDR3 is built from 14 residues. From germline, CDR1 is SGHTA and CDR2 FQGNSA. The J segment lost 4 bases and the V segment lost 4 bases, leaving 5 bases of the junction unmatched. CDR3 sequence: CASSSQGAGETQYF. The CDR3 region has the DNA TGTGCCAGCAGCTCGCAGGGGGCTGGAGAGACCCAGTACTTC.

A few counts support this clone. The V gene is TRBV19, the J gene TRBJ2-3; 10 bases align to TRBD1. With 3 bases clipped from V and 0 bases from J, the junction kept 6 bases outside the gene matches. Per the germline V gene, CDR1 is LNHDA and CDR2 is SQIVND (reference sequence). The CDR3 is 17 amino acids. CDR3 coding DNA: TGTGCCAGTAGTATGGGGACAGGGGTCCCTAGCACAGATACGCAGTATTTT. This gives the protein CASSMGTGVPSTDTQYF.

The genes are TRBV2 and TRBJ2-1; TRBD2 agrees at 8 bases. The CDR3 covers 15 residues. The germline CDR1 and CDR2 sequences are SNHLY and FYNNEI. The V and J ends lost 6 bases and 10 bases, in that order; junction bases with no gene match: 14. CDR3 residues: CASSPSGRGAGEQFF. The CDR3 nucleotides are TGTGCCAGCAGCCCCAGCGGGAGAGGGGCCGGGGAGCAGTTCTTC.

This sequence joins TRBV7-9 and TRBJ2-3; 10 positions agree with TRBD2. With V trimmed by 5 bases and J by 4 bases, 3 bases remained unmatched. The CDR3 length is 14 residues. Germline loops: CDR1 SEHNR, CDR2 FQNEAQ (reference sequence). CDR3 sequence reads: CASSPGTSADTQYF. CDR3 bases: TGTGCCAGCAGCCCCGGGACTAGCGCAGATACGCAGTATTTT.

V usage is TRBV6-1 and J usage is TRBJ1-1; D call uncertain. The CDR3 totals 14 residues. Per germline, CDR1 MNHNS and CDR2 SASEGT. V lost 5 bases, J lost 3 bases, and 13 bases lay in between. The CDR3 region is CASSRELWDTEAFF. CDR3 coding DNA: TGTGCCAGCAGTCGGGAACTCTGGGACACTGAAGCTTTCTTT.

The rearrangement links TRBV5-6 to TRBJ1-1, with a weak D call TRBD1 (5 bases). Germline V CDR1 and CDR2: SGHDT, YYEEEE. V lost 4 bases and J 7 bases, leaving 14 bases between the germline ends. The CDR3 is made up of 13 amino acids. In nucleotides, the CDR3 is TGTGCCAGCAGCCTGACGACAGCCAATGAAGCTTTCTTT. Amino acids: CASSLTTANEAFF.

The rearrangement uses TRBV2 and TRBJ1-1; D is uncertain. V was cut by 5 bases and J by 1 base, with 20 bases left in between. CDR3 size: 17 residues. The germline gives CDR1 SNHLY, CDR2 FYNNEI. The CDR3 bases are TGTGCCAGCAGTTCCCCCGGCGGGGTCATCGCGAACACTGAAGCTTTCTTT. Its protein is CASSSPGGVIANTEAFF. Full variable domain (missing parts from reference TRBV2 and TRBJ1-1): EPEVTQTPSHQVTQMGQEVILRCVPISNHLYFYWYRQILGQKVEFLVSFYNNEISEKSEIFDDQFSVERPDGSNFTLKIRSTKLEDSAMYFCASSSPGGVIANTEAFFGQGTRLTVV.

This sequence joins TRBV30 and TRBJ2-5; D not resolved. This CDR3 comprises 15 residues. The V gene's germline CDR1 is GTSNPN and CDR2 SVGIG (reference sequence). The V end was cut by 0 bases, the J end by 1 base, with 12 bases between. CDR3 sequence: CAWSVPTETQETQYF. The CDR3 DNA is TGTGCCTGGAGTGTACCCACAGAGACCCAAGAGACCCAGTACTTC.

The CDR3 DNA sequence: TGTGCCAGCAGTGAAGCCCGAGAAATAGGACGCTCGCGGGAGTTCTTC. It translates to CASSEAREIGRSREFF. This rearrangement joins TRBV6-1 to TRBJ2-1; D might be TRBD2 (5 bases). In germline, CDR1 is MNHNS, CDR2 SASEGT. CDR3 length: 16 amino acids. V was clipped by 0 bases and J by 14 bases, with 23 bases between them.

This clone appeared once. The chain combines TRBV7-3 with TRBJ1-5; the match to TRBD1 covers 7 bases. After removal of 3 bases from V and 7 bases from J, the junction contained 3 bases not matched to a gene. Germline CDR1 and CDR2: SGHTA and FQGTGA. This CDR3 is built from 13 residues. The CDR3 DNA reads as TGTGCCAGCAGCTTGGACAGGAACCAGCCCCAGCATTTT. Amino acids: CASSLDRNQPQHF.

The table lists this clone with a few counts. The rearrangement joins TRBV6-1 to TRBJ2-7; D may be TRBD2 (5 bases). Trimming took 5 bases from V and 3 from J, leaving 11 bases between them. This CDR3 spans 13 amino acids. Germline CDR1 and CDR2: MNHNS and SASEGT. CDR3 residues: CASSRGPDYEQYF. DNA of the CDR3: TGTGCCAGCAGTCGCGGGCCGGACTACGAGCAGTACTTC.

The chain uses TRBV5-1 and TRBJ2-2, with D uncertain. The V end lost 0 bases, the J end lost 4 bases, and 10 bases lay between the germline ends. CDR1 and CDR2 from the germline V gene are SGHRS and YFSETQ. This CDR3 comprises 15 residues. The CDR3 DNA follows: TGCGCCAGCAGCTTGGCAACCTCGGGCACCGGGGAGCTGTTTTTT. It yields the protein CASSLATSGTGELFF.

The rearrangement joins TRBV4-1 to TRBJ2-5, with TRBD1 matching over 9 bases. The germline CDR1 and CDR2 sequences are MGHRA and YSYEKL. The junction had 7 bases not matched to a gene; V was cut back by 4 bases and J by 1 base. This CDR3 is built from 16 residues. The CDR3 DNA follows: TGCGCCAGCAGCCCTTTAGACAGGGGGACCCAAGAGACCCAGTACTTC. Translating gives CASSPLDRGTQETQYF.

V usage is TRBV27 and J usage is TRBJ1-5; D might be TRBD1 (6 bases). Looked up from germline, CDR1 is MNHEY and CDR2 is SMNVEV (reference sequence). V shed 5 bases and J shed 5 bases, with 22 bases lying between them. CDR3 length: 17 amino acids. CDR3 sequence (DNA): TGTGCCAGCAGTCCCTGGCCCCACAGGGTTAGGGATCAGCCCCAGCATTTT. Translated: CASSPWPHRVRDQPQHF.

This chain connects TRBV6-6 to TRBJ1-1; 7 bases map to TRBD1. Germline CDR1 and CDR2: MNHNY and SVGAGI (reference sequence). J was trimmed by 1 base and V by 6 bases; bases with no gene match: 8. The CDR3 is made up of 15 amino acids. CDR3 protein: CASRRQTGANTEAFF. The CDR3 region has the DNA TGTGCCAGCAGACGCCAAACAGGGGCGAACACTGAAGCTTTCTTT.

This clone has a handful of counts. V and J are TRBV7-2 and TRBJ2-7, with a possible D match to TRBD1 (6 bases). The CDR3 contains 17 residues. Per germline, CDR1 SGHTA and CDR2 FQGNSA. Between the trimmed V and J ends, which lost 5 bases and 1 base, there was a span of 21 bases. The CDR3 region is CASSPPGGGHRSYEQYF. In nucleotides, the CDR3 is TGTGCCAGCAGCCCCCCCGGTGGGGGACATCGGTCCTACGAGCAGTACTTC.